Shown below are 25 T cell receptor beta chains from a single sample sequenced in a study of blood T cell repertoires in COVID-19. The method was immunoSEQ multiplex PCR; TCRdb's version includes in-frame clones alone and lacks a portion of them. The table has more than 100,000 clones, around 80% seen once. The sample consisted of peripheral blood. The receptors were gathered from a man in his sixties with active or convalescent COVID-19.

The V gene is TRBV6-5, the J gene TRBJ1-5; no definite D call. Germline CDR1 reads MNHEY; CDR2 reads SVGAGI. V dropped 0 bases and J dropped 4 bases, with 4 bases sitting between them. The CDR3 runs to 13 residues. The CDR3 sequence: CASSYSENQPQHF. CDR3 DNA: TGTGCCAGCAGTTACTCGGAGAATCAGCCCCAGCATTTT.

The CDR3 sequence is CASSVAAGAYEQYF. For the CDR3, the DNA is TGTGCCAGCAGCGTAGCAGCGGGGGCCTACGAGCAGTACTTC. The rearrangement uses TRBV9 and TRBJ2-7; 8 positions agree with TRBD2. The CDR3 is made up of 14 amino acids. The germline V gene encodes CDR1 SGDLS and CDR2 YYNGEE. J was trimmed by 2 bases and V by 0 bases; bases with no gene match: 1.

The chain employs TRBV3-1 (or the pseudogene TRBV3-2) and TRBJ1-4, with D uncertain. V was trimmed by 1 base and J by 8 bases, leaving 14 bases between them. CDR1 LGHDT and CDR2 YNNKEL come from the germline V gene (reference sequence). CDR3 length equals 15 residues. CDR3: CASSQVRGPGEKLFF. CDR3 bases: TGTGCCAGCAGCCAAGTTCGAGGGCCGGGGGAAAAACTGTTTTTT.

The genes are TRBV10-3 and TRBJ2-1, with 8 bases aligning to TRBD2. The CDR3 loop spans 15 amino acids. Germline V gives CDR1 ENHRY, CDR2 SYGVKD. The junction had 7 bases not matched to a gene; V was cut back by 2 bases and J by 7 bases. CDR3 coding DNA: TGTGCCATCAGTGAGAGAGCGGGAGAAGGAAATGAGCAGTTCTTC. Translation: CAISERAGEGNEQFF.

J is TRBJ2-3 and V is TRBV29-1; D possibly corresponds to TRBD1 (7 bases). Per the germline V gene, CDR1 is SQVTM and CDR2 is ANQGSEA. V gave up 7 bases and J gave up 1 base, with 18 bases separating them. The CDR3 is 15 amino acids. The DNA of the CDR3 is TGCAGCGCCCCCGGGGGCAGGGGGGGCACAGATACGCAGTATTTT. It translates to CSAPGGRGGTDTQYF.

The chain employs TRBV7-9 and TRBJ1-5; a possible D gene is TRBD1 (5 bases). Trimming cost V 1 base and J 1 base, with 17 bases left between them. The CDR3 loop spans 18 amino acids. Germline V CDR1 and CDR2: SEHNR, FQNEAQ (reference sequence). In DNA form, the CDR3 reads TGTGCCAGCAGCTTAGATATCGGCGGGGGTAGAAGCAATCAGCCCCAGCATTTT. This sequence encodes CASSLDIGGGRSNQPQHF.

The chain uses TRBV5-4 and TRBJ2-2; 12 bases align to TRBD2. Germline V gene data show CDR1 as SGHNT and CDR2 as YYREEE (reference sequence). Trimming took 4 bases from V and 4 from J; bases not matched to a gene: 5. The CDR3 has 16 amino acids. The DNA of the CDR3 is TGTGCCAGCAGCAGTGGACTAGCGGGATTCACCGGGGAGCTGTTTTTT. This codes for CASSSGLAGFTGELFF.

The chain uses TRBV24-1 and TRBJ2-1; 7 bases map to TRBD1. Germline values: CDR1 KGHDR, CDR2 SFDVKD. The junction had 6 bases not matched to a gene; V was cut back by 4 bases and J by 10 bases. This CDR3 is built from 13 residues. CDR3 residues: CATSETGLGEQFF. CDR3 sequence (DNA): TGTGCCACCAGTGAGACAGGGTTAGGGGAGCAGTTCTTC.

CDR3 coding DNA: TGTGCCAGCAGTTACGTTAGCGGGGTGGGAGGAGAGACCCAGTACTTC. Amino acids: CASSYVSGVGGETQYF. The chain employs TRBV27 and TRBJ2-5; 8 bases agree with TRBD2. V gave up 4 bases and J gave up 4 bases; unmatched junction bases: 11. CDR1 is MNHEY and CDR2 is SMNVEV in the germline V gene (reference sequence). The CDR3 spans 16 residues.

In its sample, this clone was seen a few times. The CDR3 spells CASSQQGGNIQYF. The CDR3 DNA is TGTGCCAGCAGCCAGCAGGGCGGAAACATTCAGTACTTC. The rearrangement links TRBV14 to TRBJ2-4; maybe TRBD1 (5 bases). The CDR3 sequence is 13 residues long. Trimming took off 3 bases at V and 6 bases at J, with 9 bases between the two ends. Germline CDR1 SGHDN, CDR2 FVKESK.

The J gene is TRBJ2-1, the V gene TRBV7-8; possible D gene TRBD2, 8 bases. This CDR3 region has 19 residues. Deletions cut 1 base from V and 6 bases from J, with 25 bases between. Germline CDR1 is SGHVS and CDR2 is FQNEAQ. CDR3 coding DNA: TGTGCCAGCAGCTTAGAGTTCAGGGGGTCAGCGGGAGCGAGCAATGAGCAGTTCTTC. Its protein is CASSLEFRGSAGASNEQFF.

The rearrangement links TRBV5-1 to TRBJ2-2; a weak D match, TRBD1 (7 bases). V shed 0 bases and J shed 5 bases, with 17 bases lying between them. The CDR3 covers 17 residues. Germline V CDR1 and CDR2: SGHRS, YFSETQ. The CDR3: CASSLAGEAGGTGELFF. The CDR3 nucleotides read TGCGCCAGCAGCTTGGCGGGAGAAGCAGGGGGGACCGGGGAGCTGTTTTTT.

This clone was seen once. The genes are TRBV27 and TRBJ1-5; TRBD1 might be the D (6 bases). The CDR3 extends over 15 amino acids. V was pared by 2 bases and J by 9 bases, with 17 bases between. Germline values: CDR1 MNHEY, CDR2 SMNVEV (reference sequence). Written as DNA, the CDR3 is TGTGCCAGCAGTTTAGACGCCGGGACACTTTGGCCCCAGCATTTT. It translates to CASSLDAGTLWPQHF.

The gene calls are TRBV5-8 and TRBJ1-2; 8 nucleotides align to TRBD1. This CDR3 has 15 residues. The V and J ends lost 4 bases and 7 bases, in that order; junction bases with no gene match: 12. Germline CDR1 is SGHTS and CDR2 is YDEGEE. In nucleotides, the CDR3 is TGTGCCAGCAGCCTGAAAGGACAGGGTTCGATTGGCTACACCTTC. It yields the protein CASSLKGQGSIGYTF.

V and J are TRBV9 and TRBJ2-1; 15 positions match TRBD2. CDR3 length equals 19 residues. Germline lookup yields CDR1 SGDLS and CDR2 YYNGEE. With 4 bases clipped from V and 4 bases from J, the junction kept 12 bases outside the gene matches. The CDR3 coding sequence is TGTGCCAGCAGCCCCGGACTAGCGGGAGGGCCCTTTAGGTACAATGAGCAGTTCTTC. It codes for CASSPGLAGGPFRYNEQFF.

J is TRBJ2-7 and V is TRBV27; 9 nucleotides match TRBD1. Germline values: CDR1 MNHEY, CDR2 SMNVEV (reference sequence). The CDR3 is 14 residues long. Trimming took 4 bases from V and 4 from J; bases not matched to a gene: 5. The CDR3 loop is CASSYTGGRYEQYF. The CDR3, as DNA: TGTGCCAGCAGTTATACAGGGGGCCGGTACGAGCAGTACTTC.

The J gene is TRBJ2-7, the V gene TRBV28; TRBD1 matches at 9 bases. This CDR3 spans 15 amino acids. Germline V gene lookup returns CDR1 MDHEN and CDR2 SYDVKM. Losses at the gene ends were 5 bases for V and 5 bases for J; bases not matched to a gene: 10. CDR3 residues: CASSPMGTGSDEQYF. The CDR3 DNA reads as TGTGCCAGCAGTCCCATGGGGACAGGGTCGGACGAGCAGTACTTC. The whole variable domain, filled in from reference TRBV28 and TRBJ2-7, reads DVKVTQSSRYLVKRTGEKVFLECVQDMDHENMFWYRQDPGLGLRLIYFSYDVKMKEKGDIPEGYSVSREKKERFSLILESASTNQTSMYLCASSPMGTGSDEQYFGPGTRLTVT.

The chain couples TRBV10-2 to TRBJ1-5, with unresolved D. The CDR3 has 14 amino acids. Germline V gene data show CDR1 as WSHSY and CDR2 as SAAADI. Between the trimmed V and J ends, which lost 3 bases and 0 bases, there was a span of 6 bases. Here the CDR3 DNA reads TGCGCCAGCAGTGACGGTCATAGCAATCAGCCCCAGCATTTT. Protein product: CASSDGHSNQPQHF.

The chain carries TRBV10-3 and TRBJ1-1, with D tentatively TRBD1 (5 bases). The CDR3 spans 14 residues. The V gene lost 6 bases and the J gene lost 4 bases, with 15 bases spanning the gap. Per germline, CDR1 ENHRY and CDR2 SYGVKD. The CDR3 loop is CAISSHLGGTEAFF. The CDR3 DNA is TGTGCCATCAGCTCCCACCTGGGGGGCACTGAAGCTTTCTTT.

This clone has just a few counts. The gene calls are TRBV10-3 and TRBJ2-1; TRBD2 might be the D (6 bases). The CDR3 covers 18 residues. The germline gives CDR1 ENHRY, CDR2 SYGVKD. Trimming removed 2 bases at V and 5 bases at J, with 22 bases between. CDR3 residues: CAISEPPGRGGFNNEQFF. The CDR3 nucleotides are TGTGCCATCAGTGAGCCCCCCGGGCGTGGGGGGTTCAACAATGAGCAGTTCTTC.

V usage is TRBV11-3 and J usage is TRBJ2-7; TRBD1 matches 9 bases. The V segment lost 5 bases and the J segment 6 bases; nucleotides outside the gene matches: 8. Germline V lookup: CDR1 SGHNT, CDR2 YENEEA. The CDR3 loop spans 14 amino acids. The CDR3 sequence: CASSTNDRGGEQYF. The CDR3 DNA is TGTGCCAGCAGCACAAACGACAGGGGGGGCGAGCAGTACTTC. Using reference TRBV11-3 and TRBJ2-7 for the parts outside the CDR3, the full variable domain is EAGVVQSPRYKIIEKKQPVAFWCNPISGHNTLYWYLQNLGQGPELLIRYENEEAVDDSQLPKDRFSAERLKGVDSTLKIQPAELGDSAVYLCASSTNDRGGEQYFGPGTRLTVT.

This clone came up a few times. This chain connects TRBV7-9 to TRBJ1-4, with 9 bases matching TRBD1. After removal of 5 bases from V and 7 bases from J, the junction contained 8 bases not matched to a gene. Germline CDR1 reads SEHNR; CDR2 reads FQNEAQ (reference sequence). The CDR3 sequence is 15 residues long. This CDR3 is CASSGIQGAGEKLFF. CDR3 bases: TGTGCCAGCAGCGGGATACAGGGGGCGGGTGAAAAACTGTTTTTT.

The rearrangement joins TRBV6-6 to TRBJ2-1, with 7 positions matching TRBD2. The germline V gene encodes CDR1 MNHNY and CDR2 SVGAGI (reference sequence). The V segment lost 1 base and the J segment 8 bases; nucleotides outside the gene matches: 8. CDR3 length: 15 amino acids. The CDR3 sequence: CASSYWGEGRDEQFF. CDR3 in DNA: TGTGCCAGCAGTTACTGGGGGGAGGGCCGGGATGAGCAGTTCTTC.

The V gene is TRBV30, the J gene TRBJ2-7, with 10 nucleotides matching TRBD2. Germline assignment: CDR1 GTSNPN and CDR2 SVGIG (reference sequence). The CDR3 length is 14 residues. The junction had 5 bases not matched to a gene; V was cut back by 2 bases and J by 4 bases. This CDR3 is CAWSWLAGDYEQYF. The CDR3 nucleotides read TGTGCCTGGAGTTGGCTAGCGGGGGATTACGAGCAGTACTTC.

This chain joins TRBV27 and TRBJ2-7; 8 positions match TRBD1. Germline CDR1 and CDR2: MNHEY and SMNVEV (reference sequence). CDR3 size: 14 residues. J was trimmed by 5 bases and V by 6 bases; bases with no gene match: 9. Here the CDR3 reads CASSLSGGKDEQYF. The CDR3 DNA sequence: TGTGCCAGCAGCCTTTCAGGGGGCAAGGACGAGCAGTACTTC.